These 32 T cell receptor beta chains came from one sample sequenced in a study of Tregs in tolerant kidney transplant recipients (dated by TCRdb to between 2018 and 2021). The library was generated by the immunoSEQ multiplex PCR assay. As stored in TCRdb, this immuneACCESS dataset retains in-frame rearrangements with V and J assigned. A fraction of the clones does not appear; measured against another copy, unresolved V genes explain less than half of the discrepancy, and the remainder lacks a known reason. This sample has approximately 69,000 clones in its table, and approximately 91% of those were observed once. The ten biggest clones cover more than 0.35% of the sample. The time point label on this specimen signifies: blood sample drawn before combined kidney and bone marrow transplant. The source was CD4+ T cells from blood, collected before the transplant. These receptors were taken from a human donor who received a combined kidney and bone marrow transplant.

The CDR3 sequence is CASSPGLAVETQYF. The CDR3 DNA follows: TGTGCCAGCAGCCCGGGACTAGCCGTGGAGACCCAGTACTTC. The J gene is TRBJ2-5, the V gene TRBV11-1, with 9 nucleotides matching TRBD2. Germline CDR1 reads SGHAT; CDR2 reads FQDESV (reference sequence). The CDR3 extends over 14 amino acids. Losses at the gene ends were 5 bases for V and 5 bases for J; bases not matched to a gene: 6. The whole variable domain, filled in from reference TRBV11-1 and TRBJ2-5, reads EAEVAQSPRYKITEKSQAVAFWCDPISGHATLYWYRQILGQGPELLVQFQDESVVDDSQLPKDRFSAERLKGVDSTLKIQPAELGDSAMYLCASSPGLAVETQYFGPGTRLLVL.

V and J are TRBV2 and TRBJ2-1, with 7 bases lining up with TRBD2. Looked up from germline, CDR1 is SNHLY and CDR2 is FYNNEI. The CDR3 length is 14 residues. Trimming took 2 bases from V and 9 from J; bases not matched to a gene: 7. This CDR3 is CASSEPRGVSEQFF. CDR3 coding DNA: TGTGCCAGCAGTGAACCTCGGGGGGTGAGTGAGCAGTTCTTC.

V is TRBV29-1 and J is TRBJ2-7, with 7 bases that match TRBD1. The CDR3 runs 15 residues. The V gene end was trimmed by 6 bases and the J gene end by 2 bases; junction bases not matched to a gene: 13. Germline V lookup: CDR1 SQVTM, CDR2 ANQGSEA. CDR3 sequence reads: CSVERSDRAPYEQYF. The CDR3 region has the DNA TGCAGCGTCGAAAGGAGTGACAGGGCGCCCTACGAGCAGTACTTC.

The CDR3 protein is CAISEWEGRLKEELFF. In DNA, the CDR3 is TGTGCCATCAGTGAGTGGGAGGGCAGGCTCAAGGAGGAGCTGTTTTTT. This chain uses TRBV10-3 with TRBJ2-2; 7 bases fit TRBD2. The length of the CDR3 is 16 residues. Unmatched junction bases numbered 12, after V lost 1 base and J lost 10 bases. Germline assignment: CDR1 ENHRY and CDR2 SYGVKD.

This chain connects TRBV6-5 to TRBJ2-4; 7 bases match TRBD1. The CDR3 is made up of 13 amino acids. J was trimmed by 8 bases and V by 6 bases; bases with no gene match: 7. CDR1 is MNHEY, CDR2 SVGAGI, per germline. The CDR3, as DNA: TGTGCCAGCAGAGACAGGGTTTCTGACATTCAGTACTTC. This translates into CASRDRVSDIQYF.

V gene TRBV10-3 combines with J gene TRBJ1-3; D ambiguous. Trimming took off 2 bases at V and 6 bases at J, with 5 bases between the two ends. CDR1 is ENHRY and CDR2 is SYGVKD in the germline V gene. The CDR3 runs 12 residues. The CDR3 protein is CAISETENTIYF. The CDR3 nucleotides read TGTGCCATCAGTGAGACAGAAAACACCATATATTTT.

The chain combines TRBV11-1 with TRBJ1-1, with 8 nucleotides matching TRBD1. The CDR3 consists of 15 residues. V was clipped by 7 bases and J by 3 bases; unmatched bases: 10. Germline V gene sequence: CDR1 SGHAT, CDR2 FQDESV (reference sequence). DNA of the CDR3: TGTGCCAGCAACCGAGGACAGGGAGAGGACACTGAAGCTTTCTTT. Translating it yields CASNRGQGEDTEAFF.

The table lists this clone with a few counts. The chain uses TRBV27 and TRBJ2-3, with 12 nucleotides matching TRBD2. Germline V gene lookup returns CDR1 MNHEY and CDR2 SMNVEV (reference sequence). This CDR3 is 14 amino acids long. The V gene end was trimmed by 7 bases and the J gene end by 5 bases; junction bases not matched to a gene: 4. Here the CDR3 DNA reads TGTGCCAGCAAAGGGACTAGCGGGCGAGATACGCAGTATTTT. Its translation is CASKGTSGRDTQYF.

V usage is TRBV27 and J usage is TRBJ1-1; a possible D gene is TRBD1 (5 bases). The CDR3 has 15 amino acids. Trimming removed 10 bases at V and 6 bases at J, with 24 bases between. The germline CDR1 and CDR2 sequences are MNHEY and SMNVEV (reference sequence). The CDR3 reads CATTPKGQGWSEAFF. CDR3 nucleotides: TGTGCCACGACACCTAAGGGCCAGGGATGGTCTGAAGCTTTCTTT.

The rearrangement joins TRBV2 to TRBJ1-5; possibly TRBD1 for D (5 bases). From germline, CDR1 is SNHLY and CDR2 FYNNEI. This CDR3 contains 14 residues. V was shortened by 6 bases and J by 4 bases, with 13 bases between the two germline ends. In DNA form, the CDR3 reads TGTGCCAGCAGCCTTTCCCGGGGGAATCAGCCCCAGCATTTT. Translating gives CASSLSRGNQPQHF.

V usage is TRBV11-2 and J usage is TRBJ1-3; 9 bases are shared with TRBD1. The CDR3 runs to 17 residues. Germline CDR1 is SGHAT and CDR2 is FQNNGV. The ends lost 2 bases at V and 1 base at J; junction bases unmatched: 6. CDR3 coding DNA: TGTGCCAGCAGCTTAACCGCACAGGGGGCATCTGGAAACACCATATATTTT. Its protein product is CASSLTAQGASGNTIYF.

The gene calls are TRBV19 and TRBJ2-7; tentative D call: TRBD2 (5 bases). Germline CDR1 reads LNHDA; CDR2 reads SQIVND (reference sequence). V was pared by 1 base and J by 0 bases, with 10 bases between. The CDR3 runs to 15 residues. CDR3 sequence reads: CASSIGSGSSYEQYF. The CDR3 nucleotides are TGTGCCAGTAGTATAGGGAGCGGTAGCTCCTACGAGCAGTACTTC.

The chain carries TRBV9 and TRBJ2-1; TRBD1 matches at 10 bases. The CDR3 is made up of 15 amino acids. V was clipped by 4 bases and J by 7 bases; unmatched bases: 8. Germline lookup yields CDR1 SGDLS and CDR2 YYNGEE. In DNA form, the CDR3 reads TGTGCCAGCAGCCCCTGGACAGGGGGGGGAAATGAGCAGTTCTTC. As protein: CASSPWTGGGNEQFF.

This chain uses TRBV27 with TRBJ2-1; 7 bases align to TRBD1. The CDR3 is 14 amino acids. V gave up 6 bases and J gave up 7 bases; unmatched junction bases: 9. Per the germline V gene, CDR1 is MNHEY and CDR2 is SMNVEV (reference sequence). The CDR3 region is CASRSDRDRNEQFF. The CDR3 coding sequence is TGTGCCAGCAGGTCCGACAGGGACAGAAATGAGCAGTTCTTC.

V gene TRBV9 combines with J gene TRBJ2-2; 10 positions agree with TRBD1. The length of the CDR3 is 17 residues. From germline, CDR1 is SGDLS and CDR2 YYNGEE. V was pared by 4 bases and J by 5 bases, with 11 bases of the junction left unmatched. The CDR3 region is CASSPRQGARLTGELFF. The CDR3 coding sequence is TGTGCCAGCAGCCCACGACAGGGGGCGAGGTTAACCGGGGAGCTGTTTTTT.

CDR3 amino acids: CASSLKGQGPHEQYF. The CDR3 nucleotides read TGTGCCAGCAGCTTAAAGGGACAGGGGCCCCACGAGCAGTACTTC. The chain links TRBV11-2 to TRBJ2-7; 10 positions agree with TRBD1. Germline V gene lookup returns CDR1 SGHAT and CDR2 FQNNGV. Trimming removed 2 bases from V and 5 bases from J; junction bases left unmatched: 6. The CDR3 spans 15 residues.

V usage is TRBV27 and J usage is TRBJ2-1; D possibly corresponds to TRBD1 (5 bases). This CDR3 is built from 18 residues. Trimming took 3 bases from V and 1 from J, leaving 19 bases between them. Germline V CDR1 and CDR2: MNHEY, SMNVEV (reference sequence). Here the CDR3 reads CASSFSLPIRVSYNEQFF. CDR3 bases: TGTGCCAGCAGTTTTTCCCTCCCTATCAGGGTATCCTACAATGAGCAGTTCTTC.

The chain couples TRBV6-5 to TRBJ1-1; tentatively, D is TRBD1 (6 bases). This CDR3 spans 12 amino acids. V was trimmed by 2 bases and J by 9 bases, leaving 10 bases between them. The germline V gene has CDR1 MNHEY and CDR2 SVGAGI. CDR3 sequence reads: CASSYQQGKAFF. The CDR3, as DNA: TGTGCCAGCAGTTACCAACAGGGAAAAGCTTTCTTT.

The chain couples TRBV6-1 to TRBJ1-5, with D possibly being TRBD1 (5 bases). Between the trimmed V and J ends, which lost 8 bases and 2 bases, there was a span of 16 bases. There are 15 residues in the CDR3. CDR1 and CDR2 from the germline V gene are MNHNS and SASEGT. In nucleotides, the CDR3 is TGTGCCAGCTTTGGGGGGGGGAACGGCAATCAGCCCCAGCATTTT. Protein sequence: CASFGGGNGNQPQHF.

The genes are TRBV9 and TRBJ2-1, with D possibly matching TRBD2 (5 bases). V lost 4 bases to trimming and J lost 4 bases, with 15 bases between them. Germline CDR1 reads SGDLS; CDR2 reads YYNGEE. The CDR3 loop spans 15 amino acids. The CDR3 DNA sequence: TGTGCCAGCAGCCCGTGGGAGTTAGCTTACAATGAGCAGTTCTTC. Encoded protein: CASSPWELAYNEQFF.

CDR3 sequence reads: CASQSGRARGEYYF. Written as DNA, the CDR3 is TGCGCCAGCCAGAGCGGGAGGGCCCGAGGGGAATATTACTTC. The chain uses TRBV10-1 and TRBJ2-4; 10 bases fit TRBD2. The V gene end was trimmed by 8 bases and the J gene end by 16 bases; junction bases not matched to a gene: 17. The CDR3 is 14 amino acids. Germline CDR1 reads WNHNN; CDR2 reads SYGVQD (reference sequence).

The sample holds one count of this clone. The chain employs TRBV5-1 and TRBJ2-1; 9 nucleotides agree with TRBD2. J gave up 4 bases and V 6 bases, and 8 bases lay outside the gene matches. Germline values: CDR1 SGHRS, CDR2 YFSETQ. The CDR3 runs 15 residues. The CDR3 DNA is TGCGCCAGCACCGTGAGCGGGAGGCTTTACAATGAGCAGTTCTTC. This translates into CASTVSGRLYNEQFF. The full variable domain, rest sourced from reference TRBV5-1 and TRBJ2-1, is KAGVTQTPRYLIKTRGQQVTLSCSPISGHRSVSWYQQTPGQGLQFLFEYFSETQRNKGNFPGRFSGRQFSNSRSEMNVSTLELGDSALYLCASTVSGRLYNEQFFGPGTRLTVL.

As DNA, the CDR3 is TGCGCCAGCAGCAGAGGGACAGGGGAGGTTGGAGCTTTCTTT. Encoded protein: CASSRGTGEVGAFF. This sequence joins TRBV5-1 and TRBJ1-1; TRBD1 aligns across 10 bases. The junction had 10 bases not matched to a gene; V was cut back by 4 bases and J by 10 bases. CDR3 length equals 14 residues. Germline loops: CDR1 SGHRS, CDR2 YFSETQ.

V and J are TRBV10-2 and TRBJ2-5; D remains unclear. V lost 4 bases to trimming and J lost 1 base, with 7 bases between them. Germline V gene data show CDR1 as WSHSY and CDR2 as SAAADI. The CDR3 extends over 13 amino acids. CDR3 amino acids: CASSATGQETQYF. DNA of the CDR3: TGCGCCAGCAGTGCGACGGGCCAAGAGACCCAGTACTTC.

The chain couples TRBV6-5 to TRBJ1-1; D remains ambiguous. The CDR3 totals 11 residues. V was clipped by 7 bases and J by 1 base, with 4 bases between them. CDR1 is MNHEY, CDR2 SVGAGI, per germline. The CDR3 coding sequence is TGTGCCAGCACCAAGAACACTGAAGCTTTCTTT. Translating gives CASTKNTEAFF.

The rearrangement joins TRBV5-1 to TRBJ1-1, with unresolved D. This CDR3 contains 15 residues. Germline lookup yields CDR1 SGHRS and CDR2 YFSETQ. V lost 1 base, J lost 1 base, and 11 bases lay in between. The CDR3 loop is CASSLLGEQNTEAFF. CDR3 DNA sequence: TGCGCCAGCAGCTTGTTGGGCGAGCAGAACACTGAAGCTTTCTTT.

The V call is TRBV13, the J call TRBJ2-5; TRBD1 matches 8 bases. This CDR3 is 15 amino acids long. Losses at the gene ends were 0 bases for V and 1 base for J; bases not matched to a gene: 1. Germline V gene data show CDR1 as PRHDT and CDR2 as FYEKMQ (reference sequence). The CDR3 sequence is CASSLGQGVQETQYF. The CDR3 nucleotides are TGTGCCAGCAGCTTAGGACAGGGGGTCCAAGAGACCCAGTACTTC.

V is TRBV7-9 and J is TRBJ2-3; no definite D call. This CDR3 is built from 12 residues. The V end lost 2 bases, the J end lost 3 bases, and 3 bases lay between the germline ends. CDR1 is SEHNR and CDR2 is FQNEAQ in the germline V gene (reference sequence). The CDR3 coding sequence is TGTGCCAGCAGCTTACGGACAGATACGCAGTATTTT. Translating it yields CASSLRTDTQYF.

The CDR3 region has the DNA TGTGCCAGCAGCTTAGCCCTAGCGGGAAGCTCCTACAATGAGCAGTTCTTC. Protein: CASSLALAGSSYNEQFF. This chain joins TRBV7-9 and TRBJ2-1, with 9 positions matching TRBD2. The length of the CDR3 is 17 residues. V lost 0 bases, J lost 0 bases, and 3 bases stayed unmatched. Germline V CDR1 and CDR2: SEHNR, FQNEAQ (reference sequence).

The genes are TRBV2 and TRBJ2-5; TRBD2 is a possible D gene (6 bases). Trimming took 6 bases from V and 2 from J, leaving 10 bases between them. Germline loops: CDR1 SNHLY, CDR2 FYNNEI. This CDR3 region has 13 residues. The CDR3 reads CASRRGTQETQYF. CDR3 coding DNA: TGTGCCAGCAGGCGGGGTACACAAGAGACCCAGTACTTC.

The chain links TRBV19 to TRBJ2-5; D gene uncertain. CDR1 and CDR2 from the germline V gene are LNHDA and SQIVND (reference sequence). Trimming pared 2 bases from V and 1 base from J, leaving 11 bases between. This CDR3 has 15 residues. In DNA, the CDR3 is TGTGCCAGTAGTATATTCGCGAACAGCCAAGAGACCCAGTACTTC. Its protein product is CASSIFANSQETQYF.

J is TRBJ2-7 and V is TRBV29-1, with 8 bases aligning to TRBD1. The CDR3 totals 16 residues. Per the germline V gene, CDR1 is SQVTM and CDR2 is ANQGSEA. Trimming at V came to 0 bases and at J to 3 bases, leaving 10 bases not matched to a gene. The CDR3 protein is CSVEDPLQGDLYEQYF. The DNA of the CDR3 is TGCAGCGTTGAAGATCCTTTACAGGGGGACCTCTACGAGCAGTACTTC.